This T cell receptor beta chain was captured in a study of blood T cells in healthy people across ages (dated by TCRdb to about 2015). Notes on the research overall: In model experiments, template switching captured about one uniquely barcoded TCR beta cDNA molecule for every two T cells. Age-related changes in TCR beta repertoire diversity were measured in the study by deep sequencing normalized with unique cDNA molecular identifiers. Two additional independent replicas of 1 million unique cDNA reads from the same blood draw were analyzed for two donors (one aged 18 to 30 and one aged 80 or older). The donors were divided into four age groups: young (average around 17 years), middle-aged (approximately 42), aged (approximately 62) and long-lived (roughly 86). To avoid experimental bias, donors of different ages were distributed randomly across sequencing lanes. Results and caveats for the whole study, not just this receptor: Observed TCR beta diversity per million T cells fell roughly linearly with age, and a significant reduction was already apparent by age roughly 40. Because donor CMV infection status was unknown, age-related changes in expanded clonotypes were potentially confounded. The long-lived group showed more naive CD4+ T cells, fewer expanded clones and increased TCR diversity than the aged group, suggesting age selection. Observed TCR beta diversity correlated strongly with the percentage of naive T cells measured by flow cytometry. Estimates of total diversity based on one million sequenced T cells were considered lower bounds and underestimates. Since profiling was done on bulk unsorted PBMCs, naive and antigen-experienced compartments could not be conclusively compared.

Library method: 5' RACE. For sequencing, an Illumina HiSeq 2500 was employed. A second PCR of about 7 to 12 cycles was run with a J-beta primer mix and a sample-barcoded 5' primer. A unique molecular identifier was introduced onto each TCR beta cDNA molecule by a template-switch 5' adaptor carrying 12 random nucleotides. At least 2.5 million CDR3-containing paired-end reads were obtained from each sample. All of the RNA was converted into first-strand cDNA using the Mint cDNA synthesis kit, with a TRBC-specific oligonucleotide serving as the primer. Following uracil-DNA glycosylase treatment, all cDNA underwent a first 18-cycle PCR with the universal primers M1SS and BC2_uni_R. The original pipeline was this. Normalization of each sample was performed by random selection of 1 million high-quality reads, each carrying a distinct molecular identifier. Instead of being binned into consensus sequences, reads with shared molecular identifiers were discarded. MiTCR, set to a Q25 quality threshold and the strictest error-elimination algorithm, was used for CDR3 identification, clonotype clustering and error correction. Lower-bound total TCR beta diversity was estimated with a nonparametric unseen species model using Euler transformation. The public reads were reanalyzed by TCRdb: fastp trimming at Q25, MiXCR alignment, in-frame beta chains only. Every entry covers one CDR3 protein and lists the most common genes and DNA from its rows. The V and J calls were determined by TCRdb, not by the authors. The sample records 1.5 million to 2 million distinct CDR3 sequences, 49% of which are singletons. The ten largest clones represent less than 2.5% of the sample.

In the case of this clonotype: What this receptor recognizes is not known. Per-nucleotide qualities are absent, and no much larger clonotype sits a single base away.

The approximately 39 donors, aged about 6 to 95 years, were systemically healthy Caucasian individuals from Russia. Around 10 milliliters of peripheral blood were drawn from each donor into EDTA-treated Vacutainer tubes. Ficoll-Paque density-gradient centrifugation was used to isolate PBMCs, with at least 6 million obtained per sample. Total RNA was extracted from PBMCs with Trizol reagent, with at least 6 micrograms obtained per sample. Naive CD45RAhigh/CD27high T cell percentages were measured by flow cytometry on a PBMC aliquot from every donor. The receptor comes from a woman in her thirties or forties in good health. Sequenced: blood.

The nucleotides read TGTGCCAGCAGTCCCGGGACATTCGACACTGAAGCTTTCTTT. Its protein is CASSPGTFDTEAFF. In this chain, TRBV12-3 or TRBV12-4 is recombined with TRBJ1-1; 6 matching bases give a weak D call of TRBD1. V is pared back by 5 bases and J by 3 bases, with 13 bases lying between the germline termini. Spanning cysteine to phenylalanine, the CDR3 consists of 14 amino acids. Only CDR3 DNA is held: 42 bases, read in frame from base 1.